Listed below are T cell receptor beta chains from one sample, sequenced in a study of human T cells and chemical hapten exposure. Each CDR3 protein is one row after TCRdb ran MiXCR on the RACE reads. The sample lists 73,000 or so distinct CDR3 sequences; 8.5% to 9% were seen once. Sample: whole blood, taken in connection with sensitization to the hapten diphenylcyclopropenone (DPC). The source of these receptors is a woman aged 50 to 65 with alopecia areata. Some clones in this sample may be carry-over from other donors' samples. CDR3s include the opening cysteine and the closing phenylalanine or tryptophan. Fields, in order: D gene, V gene, clone size, J gene, CDR3 DNA, CDR3 protein. The D gene is left open where the match is weak. Only some rows state a clone size, as once, few, many or a class for expanded clones.

TRBD1,TRBV5-1,few,TRBJ2-5,TGCGCCAGCAGCTTGGGCCCGAGACAGGGCGAGACCCAGTACTTC,CASSLGPRQGETQYF
TRBD2,TRBV7-9,NA,TRBJ2-7,TGTGCCAGCAGCCCGGGACTAGAGGGAGAGCAGTACTTC,CASSPGLEGEQYF
NA,TRBV6-5,few,TRBJ2-7,TGTGCCAGCAGTTCCGATGGACAGCTTCGGCACGAGCAGTACTTC,CASSSDGQLRHEQYF
NA,TRBV28,few,TRBJ1-6,TGTGCCAGCAAGCAAGGGGTGCAGGGCAATTCACCCCTCCACTTT,CASKQGVQGNSPLHF
NA,TRBV28,NA,TRBJ1-1,TGTGCCAGCAGTTTACTACAAGAACTGAACACTGAAGCTTTCTTT,CASSLLQELNTEAFF
NA,TRBV11-2,NA,TRBJ2-7,TGTGCCAGCAGCTTAGATCGGCCATCCTCCTACGAGCAGTACTTC,CASSLDRPSSYEQYF
TRBD2,TRBV12-3/TRBV12-4,few,TRBJ2-4,TGTGCCAGCAGCACCACGGGACTAAGTATTCAGTACTTC,CASSTTGLSIQYF
TRBD2,TRBV20-1,few,TRBJ2-3,TGCAGTGTTTCTAGCGGGGGGGCGCGGGATACGCAGTATTTT,CSVSSGGARDTQYF
TRBD2,TRBV9,many,TRBJ2-3,TGTGCCAGCAGCGTAGCAGCGGGAGGCGGAAATACGCAGTATTTT,CASSVAAGGGNTQYF
NA,TRBV29-1,few,TRBJ2-5,TGCAGCGTCGCGGACTTATCGGAGACCCAGTACTTC,CSVADLSETQYF
NA,TRBV9,many,TRBJ1-3,TGTGCCAGCAGTAGGGGTGGGGCTGAAACTGGAAACACCATATATTTT,CASSRGGAETGNTIYF
TRBD1,TRBV12-3/TRBV12-4,few,TRBJ1-2,TGTGCCAGCAGTTTGGGACAGGGGTTAGGCTACACCTTC,CASSLGQGLGYTF
NA,TRBV18,many,TRBJ2-6,TGTGCCAGCTCACCGTTGGCAACCGGGAGCTCTGGGGCCAACGTCCTGACTTTC,CASSPLATGSSGANVLTF
NA,TRBV28,NA,TRBJ2-1,TGTGCCAGCAGTTTTAGACTCAATGAGCAGTTCTTC,CASSFRLNEQFF
NA,TRBV5-1,few,TRBJ2-1,TGCGCCAGCAAGGACTCTTACAATGAGCAGTTCTTC,CASKDSYNEQFF
NA,TRBV5-5,NA,TRBJ2-1,TGTGCCAGCAGCTTGGAGGCAGGCCCCTGGAATGAGCAGTTCTTC,CASSLEAGPWNEQFF
NA,TRBV27,many,TRBJ1-2,TGTGCCAGCAGTCGCACAGCAAACTATGGCTACACCTTC,CASSRTANYGYTF
NA,TRBV6-5,few,TRBJ1-1,TGTGCCAGCAGTCGAGCAGCGGGGAACACTGAAGCTTTCTTT,CASSRAAGNTEAFF
NA,TRBV18,few,TRBJ2-5,TGTGCCAGCTCCGGACTACGGGCAGAGACCCAGTACTTC,CASSGLRAETQYF
TRBD1,TRBV28,NA,TRBJ1-1,TGTGCCAGCAGTTACGGCAGGGGGCTGAACACTGAAGCTTTCTTT,CASSYGRGLNTEAFF
NA,TRBV6-6,NA,TRBJ1-6,TGTGCCAGCAGTGACCCAGCGAGCTCCTATAATTCACCCCTCAACTTT,CASSDPASSYNSPLNF
TRBD2,TRBV4-2,few,TRBJ2-3,TGTGCCAGCAGCCAATCCGGGACTAGCGGGGCCCCGAATACGCAGTATTTT,CASSQSGTSGAPNTQYF